These T cell receptor beta chains were read from a single sample in a study of blood T cell repertoires in COVID-19. Sequenced by immunoSEQ multiplex PCR; TCRdb stores in-frame clones only, minus some. The data hold around 170,000 clones, with around 83% observed a single time. Material: peripheral blood. The receptor set was obtained from a woman aged 40-49 years with acute or convalescent COVID-19. Both conserved end residues are part of each CDR3. Fields, in order: clone size, V gene, D gene, J gene, CDR3 protein, CDR3 DNA. D genes are given only for firm matches. Clone size is not always given. Where it is, it says once, few, many or a class for expanded clones.

clone size: once; V gene: TRBV5-1; D gene: TRBD1; J gene: TRBJ1-1; CDR3 protein: CASSFRQGKGDTEAFF; CDR3 DNA: TGCGCCAGCAGCTTCAGACAGGGTAAAGGTGACACTGAAGCTTTCTTT
clone size: NA; V gene: TRBV7-9; D gene: TRBD2; J gene: TRBJ2-3; CDR3 protein: CASILGRAGGLGDTQYF; CDR3 DNA: TGTGCCAGCATCCTAGGGCGAGCGGGAGGTCTGGGAGATACGCAGTATTTT
clone size: NA; V gene: TRBV5-6; D gene: NA; J gene: TRBJ1-1; CDR3 protein: CASSLWGSGWTEAFF; CDR3 DNA: TGTGCCAGCAGCTTGTGGGGCTCTGGGTGGACTGAAGCTTTCTTT
clone size: NA; V gene: TRBV3-1/TRBV3-2; D gene: TRBD2; J gene: TRBJ2-7; CDR3 protein: CASSQAASGSHEQYF; CDR3 DNA: TGTGCCAGCAGCCAAGCCGCCAGCGGGAGCCACGAGCAGTACTTC
clone size: NA; V gene: TRBV27; D gene: NA; J gene: TRBJ2-7; CDR3 protein: CASSKRPGDYEQYF; CDR3 DNA: TGTGCCAGCAGCAAACGACCAGGTGACTACGAGCAGTACTTC
clone size: NA; V gene: TRBV27; D gene: TRBD2; J gene: TRBJ2-3; CDR3 protein: CASSLMGRGASTDTQYF; CDR3 DNA: TGTGCCAGCAGTTTAATGGGGCGGGGGGCCAGCACAGATACGCAGTATTTT
clone size: NA; V gene: TRBV9; D gene: TRBD1; J gene: TRBJ2-1; CDR3 protein: CASSPQGQGTYNEQFF; CDR3 DNA: TGTGCCAGCAGCCCGCAGGGACAGGGGACGTACAATGAGCAGTTCTTC
clone size: NA; V gene: TRBV5-1; D gene: NA; J gene: TRBJ2-1; CDR3 protein: CASSLDVGAYNEQFF; CDR3 DNA: TGCGCCAGCAGCCTAGATGTGGGAGCCTACAATGAGCAGTTCTTC
clone size: NA; V gene: TRBV19; D gene: NA; J gene: TRBJ1-4; CDR3 protein: CASSSRVGEKLFF; CDR3 DNA: TGTGCCAGTAGTTCCAGGGTTGGCGAAAAACTGTTTTTT
clone size: NA; V gene: TRBV29-1; D gene: TRBD2; J gene: TRBJ2-1; CDR3 protein: CSVSRLAERYNEQFF; CDR3 DNA: TGCAGCGTGTCCAGACTAGCGGAAAGATACAATGAGCAGTTCTTC
clone size: NA; V gene: TRBV5-1; D gene: TRBD1; J gene: TRBJ1-1; CDR3 protein: CASSSRDRQWNTEAFF; CDR3 DNA: TGCGCCAGCAGTTCTCGGGACAGACAATGGAACACTGAAGCTTTCTTT
clone size: NA; V gene: TRBV28; D gene: TRBD1; J gene: TRBJ2-7; CDR3 protein: CASSLYRGREQYF; CDR3 DNA: TGTGCCAGCAGTTTATACAGGGGCCGAGAGCAGTACTTC
clone size: NA; V gene: TRBV5-1; D gene: NA; J gene: TRBJ1-1; CDR3 protein: CASSPRGNTEAFF; CDR3 DNA: TGCGCCAGCAGCCCCAGGGGGAACACTGAAGCTTTCTTT
clone size: NA; V gene: TRBV18; D gene: NA; J gene: TRBJ1-2; CDR3 protein: CASSLWEGTANYGYTF; CDR3 DNA: TGTGCCAGCTCACTTTGGGAGGGGACGGCTAACTATGGCTACACCTTC
clone size: few; V gene: TRBV6-5; D gene: TRBD1; J gene: TRBJ2-7; CDR3 protein: CASSQGQGSHEQYF; CDR3 DNA: TGTGCCAGCAGCCAGGGACAGGGCAGCCACGAGCAGTACTTC
clone size: NA; V gene: TRBV5-6; D gene: TRBD2; J gene: TRBJ2-5; CDR3 protein: CASSGFGRGQETQYF; CDR3 DNA: TGTGCCAGCAGCGGGTTCGGGCGGGGGCAAGAGACCCAGTACTTC
clone size: NA; V gene: TRBV6-5; D gene: NA; J gene: TRBJ1-1; CDR3 protein: CASSYSEGSGTEAFF; CDR3 DNA: TGTGCCAGCAGTTACTCGGAGGGGTCGGGCACTGAAGCTTTCTTT
clone size: NA; V gene: TRBV5-1; D gene: NA; J gene: TRBJ1-1; CDR3 protein: CASSFPGNTEAFF; CDR3 DNA: TGCGCCAGCAGCTTTCCAGGTAACACTGAAGCTTTCTTT
clone size: NA; V gene: TRBV5-1; D gene: TRBD1; J gene: TRBJ1-1; CDR3 protein: CASSPRDRGTEAFF; CDR3 DNA: TGCGCCAGCAGCCCCCGGGACAGGGGCACTGAAGCTTTCTTT
clone size: NA; V gene: TRBV6-5; D gene: TRBD1; J gene: TRBJ2-2; CDR3 protein: CASSYPGTGFGELFF; CDR3 DNA: TGTGCCAGCAGTTACCCCGGGACAGGGTTCGGGGAGCTGTTTTTT
clone size: once; V gene: TRBV27; D gene: TRBD2; J gene: TRBJ2-1; CDR3 protein: CASRAGGNEQFF; CDR3 DNA: TGTGCCAGCAGAGCGGGAGGGAATGAGCAGTTCTTC
clone size: NA; V gene: TRBV11-1; D gene: NA; J gene: TRBJ1-3; CDR3 protein: CASSPSGTSGNTIYF; CDR3 DNA: TGTGCCAGCAGCCCCAGCGGAACCTCTGGAAACACCATATATTTT
clone size: NA; V gene: TRBV7-8; D gene: NA; J gene: TRBJ1-2; CDR3 protein: CASSLVLREPNYGYTF; CDR3 DNA: TGTGCCAGCAGCTTAGTGCTCCGGGAGCCCAACTATGGCTACACCTTC
clone size: NA; V gene: TRBV6-5; D gene: TRBD1; J gene: TRBJ1-3; CDR3 protein: CASSYATGGTDTIYF; CDR3 DNA: TGTGCCAGCAGTTACGCTACAGGGGGAACCGACACCATATATTTT
clone size: NA; V gene: TRBV4-1; D gene: TRBD2; J gene: TRBJ2-3; CDR3 protein: CASSQVAGGPGVTDTQYF; CDR3 DNA: TGCGCCAGCAGCCAAGTTGCGGGAGGGCCGGGGGTCACAGATACGCAGTATTTT
clone size: NA; V gene: TRBV4-1; D gene: TRBD2; J gene: TRBJ2-7; CDR3 protein: CASSQVSASGITYEQYF; CDR3 DNA: TGCGCCAGCAGCCAAGTGTCGGCTAGCGGGATTACCTACGAGCAGTACTTC
clone size: NA; V gene: TRBV2; D gene: NA; J gene: TRBJ2-1; CDR3 protein: CASSEASVYNEQFF; CDR3 DNA: TGTGCCAGCAGTGAAGCTTCGGTCTACAATGAGCAGTTCTTC
clone size: NA; V gene: TRBV4-2; D gene: TRBD1; J gene: TRBJ1-4; CDR3 protein: CASSDDGGGEKLFF; CDR3 DNA: TGTGCCAGCAGTGACGACGGAGGGGGCGAAAAACTGTTTTTT
clone size: few; V gene: TRBV5-5; D gene: TRBD1; J gene: TRBJ1-4; CDR3 protein: CASSKDRSATNEKLFF; CDR3 DNA: TGTGCCAGCAGCAAGGACAGGTCCGCAACTAATGAAAAACTGTTTTTT
clone size: NA; V gene: TRBV5-1; D gene: TRBD2; J gene: TRBJ2-3; CDR3 protein: CASSLAGLAGPFTDTQYF; CDR3 DNA: TGCGCCAGCAGCTTGGCGGGACTAGCGGGCCCCTTCACAGATACGCAGTATTTT
clone size: NA; V gene: TRBV7-2; D gene: TRBD1; J gene: TRBJ1-2; CDR3 protein: CASSRDSSYGYTF; CDR3 DNA: TGTGCCAGCAGCCGGGACAGCTCATATGGCTACACCTTC
clone size: NA; V gene: TRBV6-1; D gene: TRBD1; J gene: TRBJ2-7; CDR3 protein: CASSESGVGTAPYEQYF; CDR3 DNA: TGTGCCAGCAGTGAATCAGGAGTCGGGACAGCCCCCTACGAGCAGTACTTC
clone size: NA; V gene: TRBV6-5; D gene: NA; J gene: TRBJ2-7; CDR3 protein: CASSYSGTAGYEQYF; CDR3 DNA: TGTGCCAGCAGTTACTCAGGGACAGCGGGCTACGAGCAGTACTTC
clone size: NA; V gene: TRBV28; D gene: TRBD1; J gene: TRBJ2-1; CDR3 protein: CASSFYGTGGYNEQFF; CDR3 DNA: TGTGCCAGCAGTTTTTATGGGACAGGGGGCTACAATGAGCAGTTCTTC
clone size: NA; V gene: TRBV24-1; D gene: TRBD1; J gene: TRBJ1-3; CDR3 protein: CATSDGTGDGNTIYF; CDR3 DNA: TGTGCCACCAGTGATGGTACAGGGGACGGAAACACCATATATTTT
clone size: NA; V gene: TRBV6-5; D gene: TRBD2; J gene: TRBJ2-5; CDR3 protein: CASSPGLAVETQYF; CDR3 DNA: TGTGCCAGCAGTCCCGGACTAGCGGTAGAGACCCAGTACTTC
clone size: NA; V gene: TRBV12-3/TRBV12-4; D gene: NA; J gene: TRBJ2-7; CDR3 protein: CASSLGRGYEQYF; CDR3 DNA: TGTGCCAGCAGTTTAGGTCGGGGGTACGAGCAGTACTTC
clone size: NA; V gene: TRBV11-2; D gene: NA; J gene: TRBJ2-5; CDR3 protein: CASSLGQRETQYF; CDR3 DNA: TGTGCCAGCAGCTTAGGACAGAGGGAGACCCAGTACTTC
clone size: NA; V gene: TRBV11-2; D gene: TRBD1; J gene: TRBJ2-3; CDR3 protein: CASSGTGDTQYF; CDR3 DNA: TGTGCCAGCAGTGGGACAGGGGATACGCAGTATTTT
clone size: NA; V gene: TRBV10-3; D gene: TRBD2; J gene: TRBJ2-7; CDR3 protein: CAISEGGSLYEQYF; CDR3 DNA: TGTGCCATCAGTGAGGGCGGGAGTCTCTACGAGCAGTACTTC
clone size: NA; V gene: TRBV3-1/TRBV3-2; D gene: NA; J gene: TRBJ2-2; CDR3 protein: CASTRGTGELFF; CDR3 DNA: TGTGCCAGCACCCGGGGCACCGGGGAGCTGTTTTTT
clone size: NA; V gene: TRBV14; D gene: NA; J gene: TRBJ1-6; CDR3 protein: CASSPRGRSPLHF; CDR3 DNA: TGTGCCAGCAGCCCCCGTGGGAGGTCACCCCTCCACTTT